This T cell receptor (beta chain) was found in a study of cytomegalovirus exposure and HLA in healthy donors. PCR employed 60 Vbeta and 13 Jbeta primers. Per the study methods: Later, tens of millions of unique TCR beta chains were counted in an analysis, and 10 million to 12 million of them were shared. Repertoires were generated with immunoSEQ multiplex PCR, while TCRdb's copy carries only in-frame clones and drops some. That table is the source of V, J and clone size, and D and trimming were worked out from the DNA. The sample has about 120,000 clones; 15% are singletons. V lost 2 bases and J lost 3; bases outside the gene matches: 6. This CDR3 contains 16 residues. CDR1 is MDHEN, CDR2 SYDVKM, per germline.

This rearrangement joins TRBV28 to TRBJ2-5; 10 nucleotides line up with TRBD2. The sequenced material came from PBMCs. This TCR was sampled from a woman in her late teens or twenties in good health and CMV-seronegative. CDR3 protein: CASSLRLAGDEETQYF. In DNA form, the CDR3 reads TGTGCCAGCAGTTTAAGGCTAGCGGGAGATGAAGAGACCCAGTACTTC. The full variable domain, its missing parts supplied by reference TRBV28 and TRBJ2-5, is DVKVTQSSRYLVKRTGEKVFLECVQDMDHENMFWYRQDPGLGLRLIYFSYDVKMKEKGDIPEGYSVSREKKERFSLILESASTNQTSMYLCASSLRLAGDEETQYFGPGTRLLVL.